This T cell receptor (beta chain) comes out of a study of T cell changes during pregnancy in multiple sclerosis. This CDR3 region has 15 residues. The V gene end was trimmed by 3 bases and the J gene end by 6 bases; junction bases not matched to a gene: 5. From germline, CDR1 is MNHEY and CDR2 SVGAGI. Using immunoSEQ multiplex PCR, the repertoire was profiled, and TCRdb retains in-frame clones only, with some absent. Counted here are 50,000 or so clones, approximately 94% occurring once; the ten biggest clones make up less than 0.4%. The V call is TRBV6-5, the J call TRBJ2-1; 10 bases map to TRBD2. The TCR was taken from a female donor with multiple sclerosis, enrolled in a pregnancy study. The sample here was CD4+ T cells from peripheral blood mononuclear cells, taken in the third trimester of pregnancy. CDR3 sequence: CASSYLAGARNEQFF. CDR3 DNA: TGTGCCAGCAGTTATCTAGCGGGAGCTCGCAATGAGCAGTTCTTC.